The text below deals with one TCR beta chain. It lacks a known antigen. The input lacks base qualities; no much larger clone sits a single base away. This entry comes from a study of radiotherapy plus CTLA-4 blockade in lung cancer (dated by TCRdb to about 2018). For context, the study as a whole: Among the enrolled patients, approximately 17% had an objective response, and less than 40% reached disease control. The paper as a whole reports these results and caveats: After treatment with radiotherapy and ipilimumab, TCR clones that originated in tumors expanded in peripheral blood. Early dynamic changes in blood T cell clones, together with increased serum interferon-beta after radiation, were reported as the strongest predictors of response.

Library prep was done by the immunoSEQ multiplex PCR assay. As stored in TCRdb, this immuneACCESS dataset retains in-frame rearrangements with V and J assigned. A fraction of the clones does not appear; measured against another copy, unresolved V genes explain less than half of the discrepancy, and the remainder lacks a known reason. The sample table lists 50,000 to 65,000 clones, 70% to 85% of them with a count of one. The top ten clonotypes cover more than 5.5% of the sample. Its CDR3 holds 15 amino acids, cysteine through phenylalanine. The kept DNA is CDR3 alone, 45 bases in frame from the first base. Focal radiation therapy combined with CTLA-4 blockade (ipilimumab) was tested in patients with chemo-refractory metastatic non-small-cell lung cancer.

This TCR came from a human donor with non-small cell lung cancer whose response to radiotherapy plus ipilimumab could not be evaluated. The chain couples TRBV21-1 to TRBJ1-6. TRBV21-1 is a pseudogene. The sample in question was peripheral blood, obtained from a patient treated with radiotherapy plus ipilimumab. The DNA sequence reads TGTGCCAGCAGCAAAGGTCTGGGGACTTCTTCACCCCTCCACTTT. Translated, it gives CASSKGLGTSSPLHF.